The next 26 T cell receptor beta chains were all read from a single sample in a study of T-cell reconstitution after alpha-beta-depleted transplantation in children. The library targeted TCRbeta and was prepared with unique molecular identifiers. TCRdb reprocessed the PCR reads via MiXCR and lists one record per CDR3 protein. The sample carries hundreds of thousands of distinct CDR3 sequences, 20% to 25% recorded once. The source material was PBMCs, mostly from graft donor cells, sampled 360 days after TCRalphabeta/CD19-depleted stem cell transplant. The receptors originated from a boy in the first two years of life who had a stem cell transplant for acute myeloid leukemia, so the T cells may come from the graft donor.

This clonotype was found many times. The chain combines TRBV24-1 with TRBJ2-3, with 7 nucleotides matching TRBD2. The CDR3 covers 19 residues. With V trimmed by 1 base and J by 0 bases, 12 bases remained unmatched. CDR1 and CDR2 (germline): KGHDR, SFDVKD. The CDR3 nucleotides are TGTGCCACCAGTGATTTCGGGGGGAGCCTAGACCGAAGCACAGATACGCAGTATTTT. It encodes CATSDFGGSLDRSTDTQYF.

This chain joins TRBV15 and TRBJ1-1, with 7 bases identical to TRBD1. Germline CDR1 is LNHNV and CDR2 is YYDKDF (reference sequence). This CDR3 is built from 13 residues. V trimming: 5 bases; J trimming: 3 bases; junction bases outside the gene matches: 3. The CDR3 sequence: CATSSDRDTEAFF. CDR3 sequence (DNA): TGTGCCACCAGCTCCGACAGGGACACTGAAGCTTTCTTT.

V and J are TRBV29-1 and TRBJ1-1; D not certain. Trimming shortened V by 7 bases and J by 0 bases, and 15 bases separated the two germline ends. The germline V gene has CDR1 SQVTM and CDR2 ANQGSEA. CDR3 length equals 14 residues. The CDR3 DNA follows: TGCAGCGGCACTCAATTAGGCTTGAACACTGAAGCTTTCTTT. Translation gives CSGTQLGLNTEAFF.

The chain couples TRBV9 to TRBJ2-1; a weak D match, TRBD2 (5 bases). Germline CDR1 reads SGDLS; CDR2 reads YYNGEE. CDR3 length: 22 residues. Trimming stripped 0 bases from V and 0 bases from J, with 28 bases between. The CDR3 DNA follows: TGTGCCAGCAGCGTAGTTCCCGCTAGCTATTCCTTTTCGGCTAGCTCCTACAATGAGCAGTTCTTC. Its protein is CASSVVPASYSFSASSYNEQFF. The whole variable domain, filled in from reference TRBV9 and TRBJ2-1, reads DSGVTQTPKHLITATGQRVTLRCSPRSGDLSVYWYQQSLDQGLQFLIQYYNGEERAKGNILERFSAQQFPDLHSELNLSSLELGDSALYFCASSVVPASYSFSASSYNEQFFGPGTRLTVL.

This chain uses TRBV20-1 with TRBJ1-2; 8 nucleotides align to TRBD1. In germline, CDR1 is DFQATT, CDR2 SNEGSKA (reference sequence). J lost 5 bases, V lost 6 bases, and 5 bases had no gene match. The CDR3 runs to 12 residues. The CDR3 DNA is TGCAGTGCGGGACAGGAAGAATATGGCTACACCTTC. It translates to CSAGQEEYGYTF.

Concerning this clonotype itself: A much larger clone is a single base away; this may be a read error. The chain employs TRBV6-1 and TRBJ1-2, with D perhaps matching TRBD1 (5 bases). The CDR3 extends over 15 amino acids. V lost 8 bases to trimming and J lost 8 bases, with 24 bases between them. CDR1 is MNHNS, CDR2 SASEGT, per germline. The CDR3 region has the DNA TGTGCCAGCGGTCATAACCCGCAGGGAGTGAGGGGCTACACCTTC. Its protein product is CASGHNPQGVRGYTF.

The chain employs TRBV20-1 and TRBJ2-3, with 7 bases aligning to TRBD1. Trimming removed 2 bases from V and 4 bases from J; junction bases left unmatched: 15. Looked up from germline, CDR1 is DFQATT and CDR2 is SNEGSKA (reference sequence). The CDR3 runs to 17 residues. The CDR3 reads CSARSPPGQTFADTQYF. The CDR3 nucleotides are TGCAGTGCTAGATCTCCCCCGGGACAGACCTTCGCAGATACGCAGTATTTT.

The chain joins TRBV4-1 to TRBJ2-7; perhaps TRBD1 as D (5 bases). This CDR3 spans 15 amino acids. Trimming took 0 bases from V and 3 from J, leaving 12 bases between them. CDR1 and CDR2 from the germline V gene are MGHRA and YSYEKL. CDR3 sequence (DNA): TGCGCCAGCAGCCAAGATAGGGGAATTGGCTACGAGCAGTACGTC. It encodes CASSQDRGIGYEQYV.

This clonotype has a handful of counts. CDR3 region: CSASEDSRPQHF. The CDR3 DNA follows: TGCAGTGCTAGCGAGGACAGCCGGCCCCAGCATTTT. The V call is TRBV20-1, the J call TRBJ1-5, with D possibly being TRBD1 (6 bases). Trimming shortened V by 3 bases and J by 9 bases, and 12 bases separated the two germline ends. Germline V gives CDR1 DFQATT, CDR2 SNEGSKA (reference sequence). The CDR3 loop spans 12 amino acids.

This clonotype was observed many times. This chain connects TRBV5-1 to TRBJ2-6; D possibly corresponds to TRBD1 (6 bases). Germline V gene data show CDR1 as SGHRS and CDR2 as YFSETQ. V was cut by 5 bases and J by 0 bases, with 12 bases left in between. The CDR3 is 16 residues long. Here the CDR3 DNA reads TGCGCCAGCAGGAGGACAGCCCCCTCTGGGGCCAACGTCCTGACTTTC. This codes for CASRRTAPSGANVLTF.

CDR3 nucleotides: TGTGCCAGCAGCGTAGGGGACTCGGGCAATCAGCCCCAGCATTTT. It codes for CASSVGDSGNQPQHF. The V call is TRBV9, the J call TRBJ1-5; possibly TRBD1 for D (5 bases). CDR3 length: 15 amino acids. V shed 0 bases and J shed 2 bases, with 9 bases lying between them. Per the germline V gene, CDR1 is SGDLS and CDR2 is YYNGEE. The complete variable domain, with remaining parts taken from reference TRBV9 and TRBJ1-5, reads DSGVTQTPKHLITATGQRVTLRCSPRSGDLSVYWYQQSLDQGLQFLIQYYNGEERAKGNILERFSAQQFPDLHSELNLSSLELGDSALYFCASSVGDSGNQPQHFGDGTRLSIL.

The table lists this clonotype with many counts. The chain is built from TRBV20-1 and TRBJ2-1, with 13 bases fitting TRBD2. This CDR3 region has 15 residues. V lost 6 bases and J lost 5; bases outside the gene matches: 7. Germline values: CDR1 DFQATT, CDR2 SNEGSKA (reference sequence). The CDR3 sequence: CSAGVGLAGNNEQFF. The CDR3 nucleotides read TGCAGTGCCGGAGTGGGACTAGCGGGGAACAATGAGCAGTTCTTC.

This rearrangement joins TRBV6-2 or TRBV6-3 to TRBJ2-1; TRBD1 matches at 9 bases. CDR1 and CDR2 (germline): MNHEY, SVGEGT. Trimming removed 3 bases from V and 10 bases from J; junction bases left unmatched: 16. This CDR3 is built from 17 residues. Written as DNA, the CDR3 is TGTGCCAGCAGTTATTCTCCGGGACAGGGAGAACATTGGGAGCAGTTCTTC. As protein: CASSYSPGQGEHWEQFF.

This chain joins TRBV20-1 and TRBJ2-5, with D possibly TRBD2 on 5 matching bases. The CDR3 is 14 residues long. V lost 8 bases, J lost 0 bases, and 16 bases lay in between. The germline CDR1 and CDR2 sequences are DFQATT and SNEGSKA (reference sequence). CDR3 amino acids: CSFSRDRNQETQYF. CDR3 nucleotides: TGCAGTTTCTCCCGGGATAGGAACCAAGAGACCCAGTACTTC.

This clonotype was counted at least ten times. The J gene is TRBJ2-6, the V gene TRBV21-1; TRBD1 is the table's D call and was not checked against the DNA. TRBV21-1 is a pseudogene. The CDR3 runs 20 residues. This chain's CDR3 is CASSRNEGGSPEGGANVLTF. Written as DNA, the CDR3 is TGTGCCAGCAGCCGAAACGAGGGGGGCTCCCCGGAGGGAGGGGCCAACGTCCTGACTTTC.

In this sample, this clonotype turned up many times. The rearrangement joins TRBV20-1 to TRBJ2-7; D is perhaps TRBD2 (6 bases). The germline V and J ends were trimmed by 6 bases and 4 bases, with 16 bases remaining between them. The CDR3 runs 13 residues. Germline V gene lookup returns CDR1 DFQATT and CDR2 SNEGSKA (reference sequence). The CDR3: CSADAGTEYEQYF. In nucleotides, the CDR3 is TGCAGTGCAGACGCCGGGACTGAATACGAGCAGTACTTC.

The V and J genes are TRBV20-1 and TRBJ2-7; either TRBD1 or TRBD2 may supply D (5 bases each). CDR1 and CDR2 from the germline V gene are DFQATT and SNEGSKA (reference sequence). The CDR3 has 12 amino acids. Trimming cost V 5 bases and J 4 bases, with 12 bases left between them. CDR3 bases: TGCAGTGCTCCGGGACGGAATTACGAGCAGTACTTC. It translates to CSAPGRNYEQYF.

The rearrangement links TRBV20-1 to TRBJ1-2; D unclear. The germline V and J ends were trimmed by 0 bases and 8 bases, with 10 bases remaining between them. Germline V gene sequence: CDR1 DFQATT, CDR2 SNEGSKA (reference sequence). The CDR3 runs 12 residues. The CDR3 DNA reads TGCAGTGCTAGAGATTGGCAGCAGGGCTACACCTTC. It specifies CSARDWQQGYTF.

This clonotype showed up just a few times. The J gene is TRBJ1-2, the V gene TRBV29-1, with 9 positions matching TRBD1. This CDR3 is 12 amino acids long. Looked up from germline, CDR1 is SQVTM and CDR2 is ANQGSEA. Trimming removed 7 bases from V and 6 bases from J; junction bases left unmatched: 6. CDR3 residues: CSAGTGRDGYTF. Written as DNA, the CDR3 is TGCAGCGCCGGGACAGGGAGGGATGGCTACACCTTC.

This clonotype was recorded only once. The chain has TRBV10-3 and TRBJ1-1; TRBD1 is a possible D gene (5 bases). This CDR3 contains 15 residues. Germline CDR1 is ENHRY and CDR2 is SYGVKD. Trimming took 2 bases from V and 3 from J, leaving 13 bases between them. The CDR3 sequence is CAISETPGSDTEAFF. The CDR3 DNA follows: TGTGCCATCAGTGAGACCCCAGGGAGTGACACTGAAGCTTTCTTT.

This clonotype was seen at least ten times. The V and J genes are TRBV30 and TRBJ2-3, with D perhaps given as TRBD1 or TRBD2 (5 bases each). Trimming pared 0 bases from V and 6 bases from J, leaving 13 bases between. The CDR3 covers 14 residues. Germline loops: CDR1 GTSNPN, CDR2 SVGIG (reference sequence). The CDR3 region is CAWSVSGSGDTQYF. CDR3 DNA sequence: TGTGCCTGGAGTGTATCAGGGAGTGGTGATACGCAGTATTTT.

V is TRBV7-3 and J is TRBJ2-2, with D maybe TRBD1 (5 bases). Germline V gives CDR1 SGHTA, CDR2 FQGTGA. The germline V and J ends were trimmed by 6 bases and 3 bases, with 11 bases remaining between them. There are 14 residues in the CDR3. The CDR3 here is CASSVIGDTGELFF. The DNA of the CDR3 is TGTGCCAGCAGTGTGATAGGGGACACCGGGGAGCTGTTTTTT. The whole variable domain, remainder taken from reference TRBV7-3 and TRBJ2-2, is GAGVSQTPSNKVTEKGKYVELRCDPISGHTALYWYRQSLGQGPEFLIYFQGTGAADDSGLPNDRFFAVRPEGSVSTLKIQRTERGDSAVYLCASSVIGDTGELFFGEGSRLTVL.

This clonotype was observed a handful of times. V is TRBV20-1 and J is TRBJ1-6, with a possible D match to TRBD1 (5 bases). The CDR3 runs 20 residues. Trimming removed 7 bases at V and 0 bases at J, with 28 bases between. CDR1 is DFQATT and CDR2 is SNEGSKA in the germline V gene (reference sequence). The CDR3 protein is CSEGGTSTPAQSSYNSPLHF. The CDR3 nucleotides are TGCAGTGAAGGTGGGACTTCAACCCCCGCGCAGAGCTCCTATAATTCACCCCTCCACTTT.

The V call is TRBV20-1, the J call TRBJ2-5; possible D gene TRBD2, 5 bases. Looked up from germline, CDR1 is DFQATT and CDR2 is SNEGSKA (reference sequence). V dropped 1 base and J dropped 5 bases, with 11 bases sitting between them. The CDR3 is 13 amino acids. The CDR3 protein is CSARAWRAETQYF. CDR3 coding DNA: TGCAGTGCTAGAGCGTGGCGGGCGGAGACCCAGTACTTC.

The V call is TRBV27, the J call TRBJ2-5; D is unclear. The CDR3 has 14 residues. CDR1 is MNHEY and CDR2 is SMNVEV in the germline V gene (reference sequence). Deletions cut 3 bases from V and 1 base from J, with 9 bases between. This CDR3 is CASSLRGPQETQYF. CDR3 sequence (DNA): TGTGCCAGCAGTTTGAGAGGTCCCCAAGAGACCCAGTACTTC.

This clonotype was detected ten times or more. The CDR3 spells CSATLAGETQYF. CDR3 coding DNA: TGCAGCGCTACCCTAGCGGGAGAGACCCAGTACTTC. The chain employs TRBV29-1 and TRBJ2-5, with TRBD2 identical over 8 bases. V lost 7 bases and J lost 4; bases outside the gene matches: 5. The CDR3 length is 12 residues. Germline V gene lookup returns CDR1 SQVTM and CDR2 ANQGSEA.